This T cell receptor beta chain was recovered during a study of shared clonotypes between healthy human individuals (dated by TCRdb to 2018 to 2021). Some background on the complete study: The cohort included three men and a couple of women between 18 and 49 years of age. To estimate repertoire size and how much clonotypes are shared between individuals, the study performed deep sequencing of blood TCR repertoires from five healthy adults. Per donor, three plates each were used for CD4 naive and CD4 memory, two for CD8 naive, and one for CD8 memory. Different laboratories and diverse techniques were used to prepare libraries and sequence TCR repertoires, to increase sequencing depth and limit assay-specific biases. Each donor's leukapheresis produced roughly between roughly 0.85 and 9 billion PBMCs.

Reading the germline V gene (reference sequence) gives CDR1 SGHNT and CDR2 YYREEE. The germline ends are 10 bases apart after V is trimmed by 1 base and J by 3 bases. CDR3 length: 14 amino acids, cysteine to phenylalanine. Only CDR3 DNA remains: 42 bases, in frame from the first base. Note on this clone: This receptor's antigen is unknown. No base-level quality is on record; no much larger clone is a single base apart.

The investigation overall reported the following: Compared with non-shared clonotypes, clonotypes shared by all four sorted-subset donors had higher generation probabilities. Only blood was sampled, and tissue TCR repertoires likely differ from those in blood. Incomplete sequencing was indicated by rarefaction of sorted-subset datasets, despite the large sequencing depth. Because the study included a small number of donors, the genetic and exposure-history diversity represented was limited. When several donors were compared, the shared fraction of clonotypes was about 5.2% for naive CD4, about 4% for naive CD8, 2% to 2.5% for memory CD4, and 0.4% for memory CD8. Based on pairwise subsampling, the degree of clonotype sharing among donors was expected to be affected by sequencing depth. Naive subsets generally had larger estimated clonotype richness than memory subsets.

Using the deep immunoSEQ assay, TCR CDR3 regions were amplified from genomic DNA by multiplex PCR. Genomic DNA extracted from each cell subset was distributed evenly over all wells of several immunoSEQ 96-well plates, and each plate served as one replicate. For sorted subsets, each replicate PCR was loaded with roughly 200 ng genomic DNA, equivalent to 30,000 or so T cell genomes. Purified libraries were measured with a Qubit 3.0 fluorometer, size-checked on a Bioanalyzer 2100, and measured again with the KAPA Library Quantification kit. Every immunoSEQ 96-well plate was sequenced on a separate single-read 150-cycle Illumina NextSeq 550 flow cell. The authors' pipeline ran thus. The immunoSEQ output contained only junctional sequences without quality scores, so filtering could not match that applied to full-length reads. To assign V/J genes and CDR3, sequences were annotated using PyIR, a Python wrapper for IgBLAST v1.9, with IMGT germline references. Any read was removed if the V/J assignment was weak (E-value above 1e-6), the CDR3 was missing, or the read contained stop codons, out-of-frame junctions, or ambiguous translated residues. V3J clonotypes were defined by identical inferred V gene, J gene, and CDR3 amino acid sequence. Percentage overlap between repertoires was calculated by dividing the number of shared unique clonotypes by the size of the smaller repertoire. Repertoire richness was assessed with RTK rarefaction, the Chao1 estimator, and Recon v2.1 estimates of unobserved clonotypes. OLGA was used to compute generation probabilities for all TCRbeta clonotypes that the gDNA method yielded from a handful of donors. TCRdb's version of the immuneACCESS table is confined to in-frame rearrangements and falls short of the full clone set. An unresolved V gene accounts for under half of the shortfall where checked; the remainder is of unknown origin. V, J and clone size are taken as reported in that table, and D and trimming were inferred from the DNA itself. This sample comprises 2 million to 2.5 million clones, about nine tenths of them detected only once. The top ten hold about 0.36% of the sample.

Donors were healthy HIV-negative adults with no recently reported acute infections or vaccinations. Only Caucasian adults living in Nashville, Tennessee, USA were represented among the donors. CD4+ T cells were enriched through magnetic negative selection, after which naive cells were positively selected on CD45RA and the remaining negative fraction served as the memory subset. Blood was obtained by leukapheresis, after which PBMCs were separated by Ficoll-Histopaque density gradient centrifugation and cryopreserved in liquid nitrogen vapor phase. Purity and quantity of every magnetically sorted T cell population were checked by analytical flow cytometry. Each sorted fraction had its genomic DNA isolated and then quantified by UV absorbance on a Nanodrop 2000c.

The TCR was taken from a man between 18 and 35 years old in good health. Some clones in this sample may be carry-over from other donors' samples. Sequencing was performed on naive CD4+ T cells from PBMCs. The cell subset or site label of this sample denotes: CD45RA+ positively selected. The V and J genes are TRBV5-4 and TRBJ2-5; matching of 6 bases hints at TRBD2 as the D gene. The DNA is TGTGCCAGCAGCTTGCTGGGGGGTGAAGAGACCCAGTACTTC. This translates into CASSLLGGEETQYF. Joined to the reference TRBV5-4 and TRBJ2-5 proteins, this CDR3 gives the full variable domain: ETGVTQSPTHLIKTRGQQVTLRCSSQSGHNTVSWYQQALGQGPQFIFQYYREEENGRGNFPPRFSGLQFPNYSSELNVNALELDDSALYLCASSLLGGEETQYFGPGTRLLVL.